These 22 T cell receptor beta chains came from one sample sequenced in a study of tumor and adjacent non-tumor tissue in lung cancer. The library came from three nested PCR rounds adapted from ARM-PCR protocols. TCRdb itself ran the multiplex PCR reads through MiXCR, one entry per CDR3 protein. This repertoire shows fewer than 150,000 distinct CDR3 sequences, approximately 64% found once; its top ten account for 18%. The template was RNA from unsorted bulk tissue. The sample consisted of lung tumor tissue. These receptors were obtained from a man in his 60s with small cell lung cancer.

Notes on this clonotype: An end of the junction differs from the germline gene, which may be a read error. This chain joins TRBV20-1 and TRBJ2-3; TRBD2 matches at 8 bases. This CDR3 is 17 amino acids long. The germline gives CDR1 DFQATT, CDR2 SNEGSKA (reference sequence). CDR3 sequence (DNA): TGCAATGCTAGAGAAATCCGCTTAGCGGGGTGGGCAGATACGCAGTATTTT. Its protein product is CNAREIRLAGWADTQYF.

About this clonotype: A read error may be the cause here, since a much bigger clone is one base away. The V call is TRBV6-1, the J call TRBJ1-6, with a possible D match to TRBD1 (6 bases). The germline V gene has CDR1 MNHNS and CDR2 SASEGT. The CDR3 has 15 amino acids. V dropped 10 bases and J dropped 7 bases, with 20 bases sitting between them. Here the CDR3 reads CAISLQEGENSPLHF. The DNA of the CDR3 is TGTGCCATCAGCCTACAGGAGGGGGAGAATTCACCCCTCCACTTT.

This chain uses TRBV6-2 or TRBV6-3 with TRBJ2-7, with D hard to call. The germline V gene encodes CDR1 MNHEY and CDR2 SVGEGT. CDR3 length: 13 residues. The CDR3 spells CTSSYSRSYEQYV. Written as DNA, the CDR3 is TGTACCAGCAGTTACTCGAGGTCCTACGAGCAGTACGTC.

Regarding this clonotype: With a much larger clone just one base away, this may be a read error. The chain is built from TRBV6-5 and TRBJ2-5; D is possibly TRBD2 (6 bases). CDR1 is MNHEY, CDR2 SVGAGI, per germline. This CDR3 is 15 amino acids long. Written as DNA, the CDR3 is TGTGCCAGCAGTTACTCGGCGGGAAGAGGAGAGATCCAGTACTTC. Translation gives CASSYSAGRGEIQYF.

About this clonotype: A much bigger clone sits one base away, suggesting this may be a read error. The rearrangement joins TRBV6-1 to TRBJ2-1, with D possibly called TRBD1 or TRBD2 (6 bases each). This CDR3 is built from 19 residues. Per the germline V gene, CDR1 is MNHNS and CDR2 is SASEGT. The CDR3 coding sequence is TGTGCCAGCACTGAAGTGGGGGCTGGGCGGGGTCGCCCCCTAAATGAGCAGTTCTTC. Translation: CASTEVGAGRGRPLNEQFF.

The genes are TRBV6-5 and TRBJ2-7; 9 nucleotides align to TRBD2. CDR3 length: 14 residues. Germline values: CDR1 MNHEY, CDR2 SVGAGI. The CDR3 region is CAGRLAGNVYEQYV. CDR3 coding DNA: TGTGCCGGCAGGCTAGCGGGAAATGTTTACGAGCAGTACGTC.

On this clonotype: A read error may produce the germline difference seen at one junction end. The CDR3, as DNA: TGCAGTGTTAGAGATGGCTTCAAGAGCTTACCTGAAGCTTTCTTT. Translated, it gives CSVRDGFKSLPEAFF. The chain joins TRBV20-1 to TRBJ1-1, with D unclear. The CDR3 is 15 residues long. Germline CDR1 DFQATT, CDR2 SNEGSKA (reference sequence).

A word on this clonotype: The junction differs from germline at one of its ends, possibly a read error. This chain connects TRBV20-1 to TRBJ1-1; D unresolved. Germline CDR1 and CDR2: DFQATT and SNEGSKA (reference sequence). This CDR3 contains 15 residues. The CDR3 region has the DNA TGCAGTGCTAGAGGTCTTAGTATGACGAACACTGAAGCCTTCTTT. This sequence encodes CSARGLSMTNTEAFF.

The rearrangement links TRBV12-3 or TRBV12-4 to TRBJ2-6; a weak D match, TRBD1 (5 bases). CDR3 length: 14 amino acids. V was cut by 6 bases and J by 1 base, with 7 bases left in between. The CDR3 nucleotides are TGTGCCAGCAGGCCAGGGTCTGGGGCCAACGTCCTGACTTTC. Protein: CASRPGSGANVLTF.

This sequence joins TRBV6-1 and TRBJ1-1; D unclear. Trimming shortened V by 0 bases and J by 9 bases, and 11 bases separated the two germline ends. CDR1 MNHNS and CDR2 SASEGT come from the germline V gene. This CDR3 is 13 amino acids long. This chain's CDR3 is CASSEAPGKQAFF. The CDR3 DNA follows: TGTGCCAGCAGTGAAGCCCCGGGGAAGCAAGCTTTCTTT.

About this clonotype: The junction differs from germline at one of its ends, possibly a read error. The rearrangement links TRBV11-3 to TRBJ2-2; 11 bases are a match to TRBD2. This CDR3 is 19 amino acids long. CDR1 is SGHNT and CDR2 is YENEEA in the germline V gene. The CDR3 sequence is CASSPGTSGLGDNAGELLF. DNA of the CDR3: TGTGCCAGCAGCCCTGGGACTAGCGGCTTGGGGGACAACGCCGGGGAGCTGCTTTTT.

This clonotype was seen only a few times. A much larger clone is a single base away; this may be a read error. The rearrangement joins TRBV28 to TRBJ2-5, with D possibly matching TRBD2 (5 bases). Germline CDR1 MDHEN, CDR2 SYDVKM. The V end lost 5 bases, the J end lost 4 bases, and 20 bases lay between the germline ends. The CDR3 length is 16 residues. CDR3 nucleotide sequence: TGTGCCAGCAGTCTTCATAGCGAGAGGGCCCGAGAGACCCAGTACTTC. This translates into CASSLHSERARETQYF.

To note about this clonotype: A much larger clone lies one base from this, so it may be a read error. This CDR3 fails to terminate in the conserved phenylalanine or tryptophan, so it likely reflects a read error. V gene TRBV12-3 or TRBV12-4 combines with J gene TRBJ2-1, with unresolved D. The CDR3 has 12 residues. V was trimmed by 5 bases and J by 10 bases, leaving 12 bases between them. CDR3 sequence (DNA): TGTGCCAGCAGTCTCTCGGGTTTCGAGCAGTTCTCC. This encodes CASSLSGFEQFS.

A word on this clonotype: The CDR3 does not close with the conserved phenylalanine or tryptophan, likely indicating a read error. The DNA is omitted, as the CDR3 cannot be located on it reliably, and the CDR3 follows TCRdb's listing. CDR3: CASSPGTSNTGELFI. This chain uses TRBV12-3 or TRBV12-4 with TRBJ2-2; TRBD1, the table's D call, lacks a check against the DNA. The CDR3 comprises 15 residues, both ends counted.

A word on this clonotype: The conserved phenylalanine or tryptophan is not found at the CDR3 terminus, so this likely reflects a read error. V is TRBV9 and J is TRBJ2-2; no firm D call. V was clipped by 2 bases and J by 5 bases, with 10 bases between them. Per germline, CDR1 SGDLS and CDR2 YYNGEE. CDR3 length: 14 residues. The CDR3, as DNA: TGTGCCAGCAGCGTTCGCCAGGCAACCGGGGAGCTGTTTTTA. Translating gives CASSVRQATGELFL.

This clonotype was seen at least ten times. The genes are TRBV20-1 and TRBJ1-1, with TRBD1 identical over 7 bases. Germline CDR1 and CDR2: DFQATT and SNEGSKA (reference sequence). The CDR3 length is 12 residues. Trimming removed 4 bases from V and 3 bases from J; junction bases left unmatched: 2. CDR3 residues: CSATQGDTEAFF. The CDR3 region has the DNA TGCAGTGCTACTCAGGGGGACACTGAAGCTTTCTTT.

Regarding this clonotype: At one end the junction does not follow the germline gene, possibly because of a read error. V gene TRBV11-1 combines with J gene TRBJ2-7; 9 positions match TRBD1. CDR1 is SGHAT, CDR2 FQDESV, per germline (reference sequence). CDR3 length: 11 residues. In nucleotides, the CDR3 is TGTGGCAGCGGACAGGGGCGCGAGCAGTACTTC. As protein: CGSGQGREQYF.

Relative to its sample, this clonotype is medium-sized. This CDR3 reads CASSLGRRAAWWTDTQYF. The CDR3 DNA reads TGTGCCAGCAGCTTAGGGCGTAGGGCCGCCTGGTGGACAGATACGCAGTATTTT. This sequence joins TRBV11-2 and TRBJ2-3; D is ambiguous. Trimming removed 1 base from V and 3 bases from J, with 20 bases in between. CDR1 and CDR2 (germline): SGHAT, FQNNGV. The CDR3 runs 18 residues.

The chain combines TRBV12-3 or TRBV12-4 with TRBJ1-1; 11 nucleotides align to TRBD1. The V gene end was trimmed by 6 bases and the J gene end by 12 bases; junction bases not matched to a gene: 9. This CDR3 comprises 13 residues. This chain's CDR3 is CASRFRDRGLTFF. In DNA form, the CDR3 reads TGTGCCAGCAGGTTCCGGGACAGGGGGTTGACTTTCTTT.

With regard to this clonotype: A much larger clone differs from this one at a single base, so this may be a read error. This chain joins TRBV11-3 and TRBJ2-4; TRBD1 matches 7 bases. This CDR3 has 17 residues. Germline V gene sequence: CDR1 SGHNT, CDR2 YENEEA. The CDR3 reads CASSSTTRGLNKSIQYF. Here the CDR3 DNA reads TGTGCCAGCAGCTCAACGACGAGGGGGCTAAACAAAAGCATTCAGTACTTC.

The chain combines TRBV11-2 with TRBJ1-6, with D tentatively TRBD1 (5 bases). Trimming removed 3 bases from V and 9 bases from J, with 18 bases in between. CDR3 length: 16 amino acids. Germline CDR1 and CDR2: SGHAT and FQNNGV. Written as DNA, the CDR3 is TGTGCCAGCAGCTTGCCCCTTCAGGGAAGTGGTTCACCCCTCCACTTT. This sequence encodes CASSLPLQGSGSPLHF.

The chain joins TRBV30 to TRBJ2-7, with 10 bases identical to TRBD1. J lost 4 bases, V lost 5 bases, and 5 bases had no gene match. This CDR3 has 13 residues. Germline V gene lookup returns CDR1 GTSNPN and CDR2 SVGIG (reference sequence). CDR3 nucleotide sequence: TGTGCCTGGGACCGGGACAGGGGTTACGAGCAGTACTTC. It encodes CAWDRDRGYEQYF.